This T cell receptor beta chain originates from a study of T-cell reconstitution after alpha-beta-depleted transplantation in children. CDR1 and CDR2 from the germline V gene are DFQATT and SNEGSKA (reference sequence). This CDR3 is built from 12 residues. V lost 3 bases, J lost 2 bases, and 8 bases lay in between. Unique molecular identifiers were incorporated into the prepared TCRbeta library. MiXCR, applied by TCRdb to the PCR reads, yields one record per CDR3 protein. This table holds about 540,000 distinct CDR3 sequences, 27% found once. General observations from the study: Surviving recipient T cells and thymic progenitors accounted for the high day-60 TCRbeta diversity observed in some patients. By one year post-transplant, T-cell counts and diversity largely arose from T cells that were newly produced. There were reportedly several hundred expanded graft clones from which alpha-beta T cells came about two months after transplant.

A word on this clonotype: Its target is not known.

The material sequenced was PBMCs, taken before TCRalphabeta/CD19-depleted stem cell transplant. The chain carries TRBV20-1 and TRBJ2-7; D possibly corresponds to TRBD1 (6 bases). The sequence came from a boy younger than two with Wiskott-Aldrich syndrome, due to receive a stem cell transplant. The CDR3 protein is CSARDSAYEQYF. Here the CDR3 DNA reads TGCAGTGCTAGGGACAGCGCCTACGAGCAGTACTTC.